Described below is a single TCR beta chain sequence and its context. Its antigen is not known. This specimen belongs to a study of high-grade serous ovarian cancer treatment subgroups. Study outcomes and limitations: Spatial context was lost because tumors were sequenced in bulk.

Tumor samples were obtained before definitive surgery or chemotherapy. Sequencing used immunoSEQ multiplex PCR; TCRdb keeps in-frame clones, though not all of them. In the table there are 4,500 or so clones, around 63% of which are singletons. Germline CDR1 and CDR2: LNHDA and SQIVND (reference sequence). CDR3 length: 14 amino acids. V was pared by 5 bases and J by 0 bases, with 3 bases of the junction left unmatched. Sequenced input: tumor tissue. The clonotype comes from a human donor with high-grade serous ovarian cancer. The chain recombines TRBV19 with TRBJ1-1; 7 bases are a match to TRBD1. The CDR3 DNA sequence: TGTGCCAGTAGTGTTGGACAGGTGAACACTGAAGCTTTCTTT. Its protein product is CASSVGQVNTEAFF.